This TCR beta chain appears in the sequencing data of a study of shared clonotypes between healthy human individuals. The overall study: Three CD4 naive, three CD4 memory, two CD8 naive and one CD8 memory plate were used per donor.

For every subset, genomic DNA was evenly distributed across several immunoSEQ plates. DNA at 200 ng, around 30,000 T cell genomes, went into sorted-subset replicate PCRs. Sequencing used immunoSEQ multiplex PCR; TCRdb keeps in-frame clones, though not all of them. The table shows about 2.4 million clones, with 80% to 95% occurring only once. The germline gives CDR1 MGHRA, CDR2 YSYEKL. The CDR3 is 13 residues long. V was cut by 4 bases and J by 14 bases, with 15 bases left in between. The TCR originated in a man younger than 35 in good health. Some clones in this sample may be carry-over from other donors' samples. Sequencing was performed on naive CD4+ T cells from PBMCs. Described subset: CD45RA+ positively selected. This chain connects TRBV4-1 to TRBJ1-6, with D perhaps TRBD1 (6 bases). CDR3 loop: CASSPKEGVTLHF. CDR3 nucleotide sequence: TGCGCCAGCAGCCCCAAGGAGGGGGTCACCCTCCACTTT.